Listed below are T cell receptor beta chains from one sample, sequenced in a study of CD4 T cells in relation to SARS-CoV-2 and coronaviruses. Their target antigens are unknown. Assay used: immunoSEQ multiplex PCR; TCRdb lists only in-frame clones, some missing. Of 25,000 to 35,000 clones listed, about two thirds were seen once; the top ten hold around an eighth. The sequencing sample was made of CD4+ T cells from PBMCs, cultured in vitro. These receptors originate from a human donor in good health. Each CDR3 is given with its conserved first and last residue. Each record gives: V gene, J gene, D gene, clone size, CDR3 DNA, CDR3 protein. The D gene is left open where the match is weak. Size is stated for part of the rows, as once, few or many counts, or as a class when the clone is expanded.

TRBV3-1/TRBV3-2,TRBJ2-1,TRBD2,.,TGTGCCAGCAGCCAAGATCTAGCGGGGACGCGGGAGCAGTTCTTC,CASSQDLAGTREQFF
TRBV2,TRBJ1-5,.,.,TGTGCCAGCAGTGTGGGGGTGGGTCAGCCCCAGCATTTT,CASSVGVGQPQHF
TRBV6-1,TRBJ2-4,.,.,TGTGCCAGCAGTGAATACGTGGGACCGCGGGACATTCAGTACTTC,CASSEYVGPRDIQYF
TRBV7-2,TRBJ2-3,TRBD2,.,TGTGCCAGCAGCCCTCGACTAGCGGGGGGGCTGGATACGCAGTATTTT,CASSPRLAGGLDTQYF
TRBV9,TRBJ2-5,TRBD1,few,TGTGCCAGCAGCGTAGGGTCGGGACAGGGGGGGAAGACCCAGTACTTC,CASSVGSGQGGKTQYF
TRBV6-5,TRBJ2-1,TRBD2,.,TGTGCCAGCAGTTACTCCCCTAGCGGAGACTACAATGAGCAGTTCTTC,CASSYSPSGDYNEQFF
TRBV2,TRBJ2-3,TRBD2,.,TGTGCCAGCAAATTCCAGCGGGGGGGCTCAGATACGCAGTATTTT,CASKFQRGGSDTQYF
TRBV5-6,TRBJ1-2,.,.,TGTGCCAGCAGGCGAATCGGTTATGGCTACACCTTC,CASRRIGYGYTF
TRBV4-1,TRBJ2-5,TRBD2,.,TGCGCCAGCAGCCAGGCGGGAGGTACCCAGTACTTC,CASSQAGGTQYF
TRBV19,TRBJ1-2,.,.,TGTGCCAGTAGTATAGAGCGGAACAGTGGCTACACCTTC,CASSIERNSGYTF
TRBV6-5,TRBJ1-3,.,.,TGTGCCAGCAGTTACTCAAGCGCCGGGAACACCATATATTTT,CASSYSSAGNTIYF
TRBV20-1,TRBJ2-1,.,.,TGCAGTGCTAGTGTATGGAACGAGCAGTTCTTC,CSASVWNEQFF
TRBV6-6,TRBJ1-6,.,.,TGTGCCAGCAGGAGGCCAGGGTTCAATAATTCACCCCTCCACTTT,CASRRPGFNNSPLHF
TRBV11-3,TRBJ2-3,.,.,TGTGCCAGCAGCCCCCAGAAGGTATTTGAAGATACGCAGTATTTT,CASSPQKVFEDTQYF
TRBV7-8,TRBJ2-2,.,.,TGTGCCAGCAGCTTAGTACCGCCGGGGGAGCTGTTTTTT,CASSLVPPGELFF
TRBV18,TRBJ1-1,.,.,TGTGCCAGCTCACAGCGGGCAGGGAGGGACACTGAAGCTTTCTTT,CASSQRAGRDTEAFF
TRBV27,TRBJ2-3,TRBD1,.,TGTGCCAGTAAATTACAGGGGGGCACAGATACGCAGTATTTT,CASKLQGGTDTQYF
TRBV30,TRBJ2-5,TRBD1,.,TGTGCCTGGAGTCCAGGGGGCCAAGAGACCCAGTACTTC,CAWSPGGQETQYF
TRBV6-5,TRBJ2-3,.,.,TGTGCCAGCAGAATGACAGAAAGCACAGATACGCAGTATTTT,CASRMTESTDTQYF
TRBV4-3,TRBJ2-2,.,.,TGCGCCAGCAGCCAAGGGATCGGCACCGGGGAGCTGTTTTTT,CASSQGIGTGELFF
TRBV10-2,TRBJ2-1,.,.,TGCGCCAGCAGTGAGTCCGGGCCCCTTGGGACCTACAATGAGCAGTTCTTC,CASSESGPLGTYNEQFF
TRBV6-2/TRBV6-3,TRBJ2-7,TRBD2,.,TGTGCCAGCAGTCAGCGGCGTGGCGGGGGGGAGCAGTACTTC,CASSQRRGGGEQYF
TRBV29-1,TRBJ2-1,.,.,TGCAGCCTACTGCGGTCTTCCTGGGACGGCGGTGGGCCCAATGAGCAGTTCTTC,CSLLRSSWDGGGPNEQFF
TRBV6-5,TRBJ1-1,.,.,TGTGCCAGCAGTTACTCGACAACAGGGAGGAACACTGAAGCTTTCTTT,CASSYSTTGRNTEAFF
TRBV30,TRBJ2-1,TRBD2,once,TGTGCCTGGAGTAAAGGGACTAGCGGGAACAATGAGCAGTTCTTC,CAWSKGTSGNNEQFF
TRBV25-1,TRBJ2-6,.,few,TGTGCCAGCAGTAGTGGAGGCCCTAGCTCTGGGGCCAACGTCCTGACTTTC,CASSSGGPSSGANVLTF
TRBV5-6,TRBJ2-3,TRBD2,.,TGTGCCAGCAGTTTCGGGACTACCAAGAGCACAGATACGCAGTATTTT,CASSFGTTKSTDTQYF
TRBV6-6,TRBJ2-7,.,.,TGTGCCAGCAGGGCCGGACAGAGGAGCTCCTACGAGCAGTACTTC,CASRAGQRSSYEQYF
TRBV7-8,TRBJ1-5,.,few,TGTGCCAGCCGGGGGGGCATCAATCAGCCCCAGCATTTT,CASRGGINQPQHF
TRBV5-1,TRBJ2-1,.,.,TGCGCCAGCAGTGTCGCGGAGGCCTACAATGAGCAGTTCTTC,CASSVAEAYNEQFF